Below, 26 T cell receptor beta chains from the same sample are listed, as sequenced in a study of blood T cell repertoires in COVID-19. Assay used: immunoSEQ multiplex PCR; TCRdb lists only in-frame clones, some missing. The data show more than 250,000 clones, about four fifths seen once. Sequencing was carried out using PBMCs or T cells enriched from blood (not recorded which). The receptors derive from a man aged 40-49 years who had been exposed to COVID-19.

This clone came up once. V usage is TRBV5-1 and J usage is TRBJ1-4; D uncertain. This CDR3 has 15 residues. Germline V gene sequence: CDR1 SGHRS, CDR2 YFSETQ. V was shortened by 5 bases and J by 2 bases, with 13 bases between the two germline ends. CDR3 in DNA: TGCGCCAGCAGACCCGAGGCGGGGACTAATGAAAAACTGTTTTTT. Its protein is CASRPEAGTNEKLFF.

The genes are TRBV6-2 or TRBV6-3 and TRBJ2-1; D possibly corresponds to TRBD2 (5 bases). Germline V gives CDR1 MNHEY, CDR2 SVGEGT. V was clipped by 4 bases and J by 9 bases, with 13 bases between them. The CDR3 contains 13 residues. CDR3 DNA: TGTGCCAGCAGTTTTCCTGGCCGGGGTGAGCAGTTCTTC. Translation gives CASSFPGRGEQFF.

This chain uses TRBV6-4 with TRBJ1-2; D not certain. The CDR3 is made up of 14 amino acids. V gave up 3 bases and J gave up 4 bases, with 12 bases separating them. Per the germline V gene, CDR1 is MRHNA and CDR2 is SNTAGT. The CDR3 spells CASSESGFGYGYTF. The CDR3 nucleotides are TGTGCCAGCAGTGAATCGGGTTTCGGCTATGGCTACACCTTC.

This sequence joins TRBV19 and TRBJ2-3, with D uncertain. The CDR3 length is 11 residues. The V gene lost 6 bases and the J gene lost 2 bases, with 3 bases spanning the gap. The germline V gene has CDR1 LNHDA and CDR2 SQIVND (reference sequence). CDR3 region: CASSITDTQYF. The DNA of the CDR3 is TGTGCCAGTAGCATCACAGATACGCAGTATTTT.

The rearrangement joins TRBV29-1 to TRBJ2-1; 8 bases are a match to TRBD2. Germline V CDR1 and CDR2: SQVTM, ANQGSEA. Trimming cost V 7 bases and J 12 bases; bases outside gene matches: 17. This CDR3 is built from 14 residues. This chain's CDR3 is CSANREGEFSVQFF. CDR3 bases: TGCAGCGCCAATCGGGAGGGTGAGTTTTCAGTGCAGTTCTTC.

This chain connects TRBV7-9 to TRBJ2-2; weak D call: TRBD1 (6 bases). The CDR3 covers 15 residues. Per germline, CDR1 SEHNR and CDR2 FQNEAQ (reference sequence). Trimming cost V 3 bases and J 3 bases, with 11 bases left between them. The CDR3 is CASSFGGADTGELFF. CDR3 in DNA: TGTGCCAGCAGCTTTGGGGGCGCAGACACCGGGGAGCTGTTTTTT.

The chain recombines TRBV11-3 with TRBJ2-1; TRBD2 is a possible D gene (6 bases). Germline V lookup: CDR1 SGHNT, CDR2 YENEEA. The CDR3 totals 16 residues. V gave up 5 bases and J gave up 6 bases, with 20 bases separating them. The CDR3 sequence is CASSPNSGSEGNEQFF. The DNA of the CDR3 is TGTGCCAGCAGCCCGAACAGCGGGTCGGAGGGCAATGAGCAGTTCTTC.

This clone turned up a few times. The rearrangement links TRBV11-3 to TRBJ1-1; D not resolved. The CDR3 is 12 residues long. From germline, CDR1 is SGHNT and CDR2 YENEEA. The V end was cut by 0 bases, the J end by 11 bases, with 10 bases between. CDR3 region: CASSLDLYPAFF. The DNA for the CDR3 is TGTGCCAGCAGCTTAGATCTTTATCCGGCTTTCTTT.

The CDR3, as DNA: TGTGCCACCGAGGCGGGAGATAGGACAGATACGCAGTATTTT. Protein: CATEAGDRTDTQYF. The genes are TRBV15 and TRBJ2-3; TRBD2 aligns across 7 bases. Germline-derived CDR1 and CDR2 are LNHNV and YYDKDF (reference sequence). This CDR3 contains 14 residues. J lost 3 bases, V lost 8 bases, and 8 bases had no gene match. Variable domain in full (rest from reference TRBV15 and TRBJ2-3): DAMVIQNPRYQVTQFGKPVTLSCSQTLNHNVMYWYQQKSSQAPKLLFHYYDKDFNNEADTPDNFQSRRPNTSFCFLDIRSPGLGDTAMYLCATEAGDRTDTQYFGPGTRLTVL.

J is TRBJ1-5 and V is TRBV27, with 7 bases lining up with TRBD1. The CDR3 sequence is 12 residues long. The germline gives CDR1 MNHEY, CDR2 SMNVEV (reference sequence). After removal of 6 bases from V and 6 bases from J, the junction contained 2 bases not matched to a gene. In DNA, the CDR3 is TGTGCCAGCAGAACAGGGGCTCAGCCCCAGCATTTT. This translates into CASRTGAQPQHF.

The sample holds one count of this clone. The chain combines TRBV4-2 with TRBJ2-2; unclear D gene. This CDR3 is built from 16 residues. Per the germline V gene, CDR1 is LGHNA and CDR2 is YNFKEQ. The V and J ends lost 3 bases and 4 bases respectively, with 15 bases between them. The CDR3 reads CASSQGLGQITGELFF. The DNA for the CDR3 is TGTGCCAGCAGCCAGGGCTTGGGTCAAATCACCGGGGAGCTGTTTTTT.

DNA of the CDR3: TGCAGCGTTGGTAACTTACCAAATTCACCCCTCCACTTT. Translation gives CSVGNLPNSPLHF. The V and J genes are TRBV29-1 and TRBJ1-6; unclear D gene. Germline V CDR1 and CDR2: SQVTM, ANQGSEA. CDR3 length: 13 amino acids. V dropped 4 bases and J dropped 7 bases, with 11 bases sitting between them.

This clone was detected a few times. The identical CDR3 is also encoded by other nucleotide sequences in the sample. The CDR3 DNA follows: TGTGCCACCAGTGACCCTAGCACAGATACGCAGTATTTT. This encodes CATSDPSTDTQYF. V usage is TRBV24-1 and J usage is TRBJ2-3; D unresolved. Germline assignment: CDR1 KGHDR and CDR2 SFDVKD. V shed 4 bases and J shed 0 bases, with 4 bases lying between them. The CDR3 is made up of 13 amino acids.

V gene TRBV11-2 combines with J gene TRBJ2-3; no clear D gene. Germline V gene sequence: CDR1 SGHAT, CDR2 FQNNGV. CDR3 size: 15 residues. The V and J ends lost 3 bases and 0 bases respectively, with 10 bases between them. CDR3: CASSFSGYSTDTQYF. The DNA for the CDR3 is TGTGCCAGCAGCTTTTCCGGGTATAGCACAGATACGCAGTATTTT.

The V gene is TRBV10-2, the J gene TRBJ1-3; weak D call: TRBD1 (5 bases). CDR3 length: 13 residues. The germline gives CDR1 WSHSY, CDR2 SAAADI. V was cut by 0 bases and J by 7 bases, with 7 bases left in between. CDR3 in DNA: TGCGCCAGCAGTGAGTCGGGGGGTAACACCATATATTTT. This translates into CASSESGGNTIYF.

This chain joins TRBV30 and TRBJ2-7, with D perhaps matching TRBD2 (7 bases). Trimming removed 0 bases at V and 2 bases at J, with 11 bases between. Looked up from germline, CDR1 is GTSNPN and CDR2 is SVGIG (reference sequence). The CDR3 has 14 residues. The CDR3 nucleotides are TGTGCCTGGAGTGTCGGCGGGGGCCCCTACGAGCAGTACTTC. Translated: CAWSVGGGPYEQYF.

The chain links TRBV20-1 to TRBJ1-2; D ambiguous. V lost 2 bases and J lost 8, with 9 bases in between. This CDR3 spans 11 amino acids. CDR1 DFQATT and CDR2 SNEGSKA come from the germline V gene (reference sequence). For the CDR3, the DNA is TGCAGTGCTAGACTGGAGGGCGGCTACACCTTC. It codes for CSARLEGGYTF.

The chain links TRBV7-8 to TRBJ1-1; no definite D call. This CDR3 comprises 13 residues. From germline, CDR1 is SGHVS and CDR2 FQNEAQ. V was cut by 5 bases and J by 4 bases, with 11 bases left in between. The CDR3 is CASSEGRSTEAFF. The CDR3 nucleotides are TGTGCCAGCAGCGAAGGGAGGAGCACTGAAGCTTTCTTT. The full variable domain, rest sourced from reference TRBV7-8 and TRBJ1-1, is GAGVSQSPRYKVAKRGQDVALRCDPISGHVSLFWYQQALGQGPEFLTYFQNEAQLDKSGLPSDRFFAERPEGSVSTLKIQRTQQEDSAVYLCASSEGRSTEAFFGQGTRLTVV.

The V and J genes are TRBV5-4 and TRBJ2-3; 13 bases fit TRBD2. The germline V gene encodes CDR1 SGHNT and CDR2 YYREEE (reference sequence). Trimming at V came to 4 bases and at J to 2 bases, leaving 10 bases not matched to a gene. This CDR3 has 18 residues. Here the CDR3 DNA reads TGTGCCAGCAGCAAAGCCACTAGCGGGAGGGCCCACACAGATACGCAGTATTTT. This translates into CASSKATSGRAHTDTQYF.

V is TRBV12-3 or TRBV12-4 and J is TRBJ1-1, with a weak D call TRBD1 (6 bases). Trimming removed 5 bases at V and 3 bases at J, with 10 bases between. This CDR3 contains 13 residues. For the CDR3, the DNA is TGTGCCAGCAGTCGACAGGCTGACACTGAAGCTTTCTTT. It encodes CASSRQADTEAFF.

CDR3 sequence reads: CASSSRPGQGESSYEQYF. CDR3 bases: TGTGCCAGCAGCTCAAGACCTGGACAGGGCGAGAGCTCCTACGAGCAGTACTTC. The J gene is TRBJ2-7, the V gene TRBV7-2; 8 positions agree with TRBD1. This CDR3 is 18 amino acids long. Germline V gene sequence: CDR1 SGHTA, CDR2 FQGNSA. Losses at the gene ends were 4 bases for V and 0 bases for J; bases not matched to a gene: 14.

This chain joins TRBV27 and TRBJ2-7; TRBD1 might be the D (5 bases). This CDR3 has 14 amino acids. Trimming pared 1 base from V and 2 bases from J, leaving 9 bases between. The germline V gene encodes CDR1 MNHEY and CDR2 SMNVEV (reference sequence). The CDR3: CASSLWGPTYEQYF. CDR3 DNA sequence: TGTGCCAGCAGTTTATGGGGCCCGACCTACGAGCAGTACTTC.

This clone was counted between two and nine times. V and J are TRBV12-5 and TRBJ2-7; D possibly corresponds to TRBD2 (6 bases). The CDR3 length is 14 residues. V was pared by 5 bases and J by 0 bases, with 11 bases between. CDR1 and CDR2 (germline): LGHNT, FRNRAP. CDR3 loop: CASGPTTSSYEQYF. CDR3 sequence (DNA): TGTGCTAGTGGTCCGACGACTAGCTCCTACGAGCAGTACTTC.

The chain has TRBV19 and TRBJ1-2; no firm D call. The V end lost 7 bases, the J end lost 5 bases, and 11 bases lay between the germline ends. The germline V gene has CDR1 LNHDA and CDR2 SQIVND (reference sequence). The CDR3 has 12 amino acids. The CDR3 DNA reads TGTGCCAGTAATCCAACGGGGTATGGCTACACCTTC. Translating gives CASNPTGYGYTF.

The chain couples TRBV9 to TRBJ2-3; 9 nucleotides agree with TRBD2. The CDR3 runs to 16 residues. CDR1 and CDR2 from the germline V gene are SGDLS and YYNGEE. V shed 4 bases and J 0 bases; nucleotides not matched to a gene: 6. DNA of the CDR3: TGTGCCAGCAGCCTCCGACTAGCGGCTAGCACAGATACGCAGTATTTT. Translating it yields CASSLRLAASTDTQYF.

This clone appeared once. The genes are TRBV4-1 and TRBJ1-1, with D uncertain. The CDR3 has 14 residues. With 3 bases removed from V and 4 bases from J, the gap between germline ends came to 12 bases. The germline V gene encodes CDR1 MGHRA and CDR2 YSYEKL. The CDR3 sequence is CASSHTMAFTEAFF. The CDR3, as DNA: TGCGCCAGCAGCCACACTATGGCGTTCACTGAAGCTTTCTTT.